Presented here are 19 T cell receptor beta chains from one specimen sequenced in a study of cytotoxic CD8 clonotypes in ibrutinib-treated CLL. Using immunoSEQ multiplex PCR, the repertoire was profiled, and TCRdb retains in-frame clones only, with some absent. This sample carries 300,000 or so clones, over 60% of them seen once, and the ten largest clones take roughly 6.8%. The input for sequencing was PBMCs, taken after 36 months of ibrutinib treatment. The source is a human donor with chronic lymphocytic leukemia.

The genes are TRBV2 and TRBJ1-5; 9 bases fit TRBD1. Trimming cost V 5 bases and J 1 base; bases outside gene matches: 6. In germline, CDR1 is SNHLY, CDR2 FYNNEI. There are 16 residues in the CDR3. The CDR3 sequence: CASSYRGPRSNQPQHF. CDR3 DNA sequence: TGTGCCAGCAGTTACAGGGGGCCCCGCAGCAATCAGCCCCAGCATTTT.

This clone was seen a handful of times. The V gene is TRBV19, the J gene TRBJ2-6, with 10 positions matching TRBD1. CDR3 size: 17 residues. V lost 4 bases, J lost 0 bases, and 3 bases stayed unmatched. Germline assignment: CDR1 LNHDA and CDR2 SQIVND (reference sequence). CDR3 sequence: CASSRTGGYSGANVLTF. Written as DNA, the CDR3 is TGTGCCAGTAGTAGGACAGGGGGATACTCTGGGGCCAACGTCCTGACTTTC.

V gene TRBV4-1 combines with J gene TRBJ2-1, with D hard to call. V was clipped by 6 bases and J by 0 bases, with 18 bases between them. CDR3 size: 17 residues. CDR1 is MGHRA and CDR2 is YSYEKL in the germline V gene. The CDR3 loop is CASSRWDQVSSYNEQFF. The CDR3 nucleotides read TGCGCCAGCAGTAGATGGGATCAGGTAAGCTCCTACAATGAGCAGTTCTTC.

In this sample, this clone turned up a few times. The chain carries TRBV11-3 and TRBJ2-4; 8 positions match TRBD1. The trim removed 4 bases at V and 7 bases at J, leaving 3 bases unmatched. In germline, CDR1 is SGHNT, CDR2 YENEEA. The CDR3 is made up of 13 amino acids. CDR3 sequence reads: CASSSRTGNIQYF. The CDR3 region has the DNA TGTGCCAGCAGCTCCCGGACAGGGAACATTCAGTACTTC.

The chain joins TRBV19 to TRBJ2-7, with a tentative D call TRBD1 (6 bases). V lost 5 bases, J lost 0 bases, and 11 bases lay in between. Germline-derived CDR1 and CDR2 are LNHDA and SQIVND (reference sequence). The CDR3 is 14 amino acids. The CDR3 sequence is CASSSQGSSYEQYF. CDR3 in DNA: TGTGCCAGTAGTTCCCAGGGGAGCTCCTACGAGCAGTACTTC.

The chain employs TRBV5-6 and TRBJ2-7; D call uncertain. The CDR3 consists of 13 residues. V lost 2 bases and J 6 bases, leaving 12 bases between the germline ends. Germline V gene lookup returns CDR1 SGHDT and CDR2 YYEEEE. The CDR3: CASSFPISGEQYF. The CDR3 bases are TGTGCCAGCAGCTTCCCCATCTCGGGCGAGCAGTACTTC.

The chain employs TRBV14 and TRBJ2-1; possible D gene TRBD2, 5 bases. Looked up from germline, CDR1 is SGHDN and CDR2 is FVKESK. The CDR3 spans 15 residues. Trimming removed 0 bases at V and 4 bases at J, with 10 bases between. This CDR3 is CASSQDYRRYNEQFF. Here the CDR3 DNA reads TGTGCCAGCAGCCAAGATTACCGGAGGTACAATGAGCAGTTCTTC.

This clone was detected only a few times. The gene calls are TRBV2 and TRBJ2-7; no clear D gene. CDR1 SNHLY and CDR2 FYNNEI come from the germline V gene. The CDR3 contains 11 residues. The V gene lost 6 bases and the J gene lost 4 bases, with 7 bases spanning the gap. CDR3 sequence: CASRDLYEQYF. The CDR3 DNA reads TGTGCCAGCAGGGATTTATACGAGCAGTACTTC. Full variable domain (outside the CDR3, taken from reference TRBV2 and TRBJ2-7): EPEVTQTPSHQVTQMGQEVILRCVPISNHLYFYWYRQILGQKVEFLVSFYNNEISEKSEIFDDQFSVERPDGSNFTLKIRSTKLEDSAMYFCASRDLYEQYFGPGTRLTVT.

V usage is TRBV7-8 and J usage is TRBJ2-3; D remains unclear. There are 15 residues in the CDR3. CDR1 SGHVS and CDR2 FQNEAQ come from the germline V gene. Trimming pared 3 bases from V and 1 base from J, leaving 11 bases between. The CDR3 nucleotides read TGTGCCAGCAGCTTCGACCACGCACGCACAGATACGCAGTATTTT. This encodes CASSFDHARTDTQYF.

As to this clone: Other DNA sequences in the sample encode the same CDR3. The chain is built from TRBV19 and TRBJ2-6; D is undetermined. Germline loops: CDR1 LNHDA, CDR2 SQIVND (reference sequence). The V gene lost 5 bases and the J gene lost 0 bases, with 8 bases spanning the gap. This CDR3 has 15 amino acids. CDR3: CASSLRSSGANVLTF. CDR3 bases: TGTGCCAGTAGTTTAAGGAGCTCTGGGGCCAACGTCCTGACTTTC.

This clone turned up a few times. This chain's CDR3 is CASSWSGSSYEQYF. CDR3 nucleotides: TGTGCCAGCAGCTGGAGCGGGAGCTCCTACGAGCAGTACTTC. The chain is built from TRBV7-2 and TRBJ2-7; 8 nucleotides match TRBD2. CDR1 and CDR2 from the germline V gene are SGHTA and FQGNSA. Unmatched junction bases numbered 2, after V lost 4 bases and J lost 0 bases. The CDR3 has 14 residues.

This clone occurred once. V is TRBV27 and J is TRBJ2-1; 8 bases line up with TRBD2. Germline V gene lookup returns CDR1 MNHEY and CDR2 SMNVEV (reference sequence). V shed 0 bases and J 9 bases; nucleotides not matched to a gene: 7. This CDR3 spans 15 amino acids. CDR3 amino acids: CASSLSAGGAGEQFF. As DNA, the CDR3 is TGTGCCAGCAGTTTATCGGCGGGGGGTGCGGGTGAGCAGTTCTTC.

The chain uses TRBV7-8 and TRBJ1-2, with D possibly matching TRBD1 (5 bases). In germline, CDR1 is SGHVS, CDR2 FQNEAQ. The CDR3 loop spans 14 amino acids. Trimming took off 5 bases at V and 4 bases at J, with 14 bases between the two ends. The CDR3 loop is CASSKGRGPYGYTF. CDR3 sequence (DNA): TGTGCCAGCAGCAAGGGACGGGGACCCTATGGCTACACCTTC.

V and J are TRBV9 and TRBJ2-1, with 7 bases identical to TRBD1. Germline-derived CDR1 and CDR2 are SGDLS and YYNGEE. The CDR3 loop spans 14 amino acids. The V and J ends lost 3 bases and 6 bases, in that order; junction bases with no gene match: 6. This CDR3 is CASSDDRAPNEQFF. In DNA form, the CDR3 reads TGTGCCAGCAGCGACGACAGGGCCCCCAATGAGCAGTTCTTC.

The CDR3 bases are TGTGCCAGTAGTATGTGGGGTTGGGCTAGCGGGGTGAACACCGGGGAGCTGTTTTTT. As protein: CASSMWGWASGVNTGELFF. The chain carries TRBV19 and TRBJ2-2; 9 bases fit TRBD2. This CDR3 is 19 amino acids long. V shed 3 bases, J shed 1 base, and the junction held 12 bases outside the gene matches. Germline CDR1 is LNHDA and CDR2 is SQIVND (reference sequence).

Turning to this clone: A read error may account for a junction end that differs from germline. The chain couples TRBV5-3 to TRBJ1-2; 8 bases are shared with TRBD1. TRBV5-3 is marked as an open reading frame, function uncertain. CDR3 length: 11 amino acids. As DNA, the CDR3 is TGTGCCAGAAGCCCGGACAGGGTTCCAGGCTTC. This codes for CARSPDRVPGF.

DNA of the CDR3: TGTGCCAGCAGCTTAGAACCAGCGGGAGGCCCGTCAGATACGCAGTATTTT. This translates into CASSLEPAGGPSDTQYF. The chain has TRBV9 and TRBJ2-3; 9 bases line up with TRBD2. The germline gives CDR1 SGDLS, CDR2 YYNGEE. With 4 bases clipped from V and 4 bases from J, the junction kept 13 bases outside the gene matches. CDR3 size: 17 residues.

The CDR3 sequence is CASSEGGGQARGYTF. Written as DNA, the CDR3 is TGTGCCAGCAGTGAAGGGGGGGGACAGGCGAGGGGCTACACCTTC. This chain connects TRBV6-1 to TRBJ1-2, with 8 bases aligning to TRBD1. The CDR3 length is 15 residues. CDR1 and CDR2 (germline): MNHNS, SASEGT. The J segment lost 8 bases and the V segment lost 1 base, leaving 9 bases of the junction unmatched.

In DNA form, the CDR3 reads TGTGCCAGTAGTTTGGGACAGGGCCGTGATGGCTACACCTTC. The encoded protein is CASSLGQGRDGYTF. The rearrangement uses TRBV19 and TRBJ1-2; the match to TRBD1 covers 9 bases. CDR1 is LNHDA and CDR2 is SQIVND in the germline V gene (reference sequence). The CDR3 sequence is 14 residues long. The J segment lost 6 bases and the V segment lost 5 bases, leaving 7 bases of the junction unmatched.